These T cell receptor beta chains were read from a single sample in a study of blood T cells in healthy people across ages. TCRdb independently ran MiXCR on the 5' RACE reads; one entry per CDR3 protein. Found here are under 1 million distinct CDR3 sequences, approximately 48% of them singletons; the top ten hold under 20%. Source material: blood. These receptor sequences come from a man between 60 and 75 years old in good health. The CDR3 runs from the conserved cysteine through the conserved F or W. The order of the fields is CDR3 length, J gene, D gene, clone size, V gene, CDR3 protein, CDR3 DNA. A D gene is named only where the DNA matches it firmly. Not every row has a clone size; where given, it reads once, few, many or a size class.

CDR3 length: 15
J gene: TRBJ2-6
D gene: .
clone size: .
V gene: TRBV5-1
CDR3 protein: CASSEGPFGANVLTF
CDR3 DNA: TGCGCCAGCAGCGAAGGACCCTTTGGGGCCAACGTCCTGACTTTC

CDR3 length: 11
J gene: TRBJ1-4
D gene: .
clone size: .
V gene: TRBV5-8
CDR3 protein: CASSFLAGLFF
CDR3 DNA: TGTGCCAGCAGCTTCTTGGCTGGACTGTTTTTT

CDR3 length: 16
J gene: TRBJ2-7
D gene: .
clone size: .
V gene: TRBV6-2/TRBV6-3
CDR3 protein: CASSWGVGIIASEQYF
CDR3 DNA: TGTGCCAGCAGTTGGGGAGTCGGAATAATAGCCTCCGAGCAGTACTTC

CDR3 length: 15
J gene: TRBJ1-5
D gene: .
clone size: .
V gene: TRBV27
CDR3 protein: CASSFSGSLNQPQHF
CDR3 DNA: TGTGCCAGCAGTTTTAGCGGTTCCCTCAATCAGCCCCAGCATTTT

CDR3 length: 15
J gene: TRBJ1-2
D gene: TRBD1
clone size: few
V gene: TRBV20-1
CDR3 protein: CSARSWGTDNYGYTF
CDR3 DNA: TGCAGTGCTAGAAGTTGGGGGACAGATAACTATGGCTACACCTTC

CDR3 length: 13
J gene: TRBJ1-1
D gene: .
clone size: .
V gene: TRBV18
CDR3 protein: CASSRLQDTEAFF
CDR3 DNA: TGTGCCAGCTCACGCTTACAGGACACTGAAGCTTTCTTT

CDR3 length: 19
J gene: TRBJ1-5
D gene: TRBD1
clone size: few
V gene: TRBV20-1
CDR3 protein: CSARIPRGPDRDGNQPQHF
CDR3 DNA: TGCAGTGCTAGAATCCCCCGGGGGCCTGACAGGGACGGCAATCAGCCCCAGCATTTT

CDR3 length: 14
J gene: TRBJ2-7
D gene: .
clone size: .
V gene: TRBV20-1
CDR3 protein: CSARYGGLTYEQYF
CDR3 DNA: TGCAGTGCTAGATATGGGGGCCTCACCTACGAGCAGTACTTC

CDR3 length: 11
J gene: TRBJ2-3
D gene: .
clone size: .
V gene: TRBV29-1
CDR3 protein: CSVSRGGGQYF
CDR3 DNA: TGCAGCGTTTCCAGGGGTGGGGGGCAGTATTTT

CDR3 length: 13
J gene: TRBJ2-5
D gene: TRBD1
clone size: few
V gene: TRBV28
CDR3 protein: CASSLPPGGEQYF
CDR3 DNA: TGTGCCAGCAGTTTACCTCCAGGGGGAGAGCAGTACTTC

CDR3 length: 16
J gene: TRBJ2-1
D gene: TRBD2
clone size: .
V gene: TRBV20-1
CDR3 protein: CSTKGLAGRLYYEQFF
CDR3 DNA: TGCAGTACAAAAGGGCTAGCGGGGAGGCTTTACTATGAGCAGTTCTTC

CDR3 length: 16
J gene: TRBJ2-7
D gene: TRBD1
clone size: .
V gene: TRBV25-1
CDR3 protein: CASSAITGGRYNEQYF
CDR3 DNA: TGTGCCAGCAGTGCCATCACAGGGGGCAGATACAATGAGCAGTACTTC

CDR3 length: 15
J gene: TRBJ1-5
D gene: .
clone size: few
V gene: TRBV2
CDR3 protein: CASSDFGGPNQPQHF
CDR3 DNA: TGTGCCAGCAGCGATTTTGGGGGGCCAAATCAGCCCCAGCATTTT

CDR3 length: 16
J gene: TRBJ1-5
D gene: .
clone size: .
V gene: TRBV7-9
CDR3 protein: CASSLGPNGFNQPQHF
CDR3 DNA: TGTGCCAGCAGCTTAGGGCCTAACGGATTCAATCAGCCCCAGCATTTT

CDR3 length: 17
J gene: TRBJ2-1
D gene: TRBD2
clone size: .
V gene: TRBV12-3/TRBV12-4
CDR3 protein: CASSPTIGAGGYNEQFF
CDR3 DNA: TGTGCCAGCAGTCCTACGATAGGCGCGGGGGGCTACAATGAGCAGTTCTTC

CDR3 length: 13
J gene: TRBJ2-1
D gene: .
clone size: .
V gene: TRBV25-1
CDR3 protein: CASSEGGRYEQFF
CDR3 DNA: TGTGCCAGCAGTGAGGGGGGCAGGTATGAGCAGTTCTTC

CDR3 length: 14
J gene: TRBJ1-5
D gene: .
clone size: .
V gene: TRBV20-1
CDR3 protein: CSARDTNSNQPQHF
CDR3 DNA: TGCAGTGCTAGGGACACCAATAGCAATCAGCCCCAGCATTTT

CDR3 length: 14
J gene: TRBJ1-2
D gene: TRBD1
clone size: once
V gene: TRBV2
CDR3 protein: CATARDRNNYGYTF
CDR3 DNA: TGTGCCACTGCTCGGGACAGAAATAACTATGGCTACACCTTC

CDR3 length: 15
J gene: TRBJ2-7
D gene: .
clone size: .
V gene: TRBV20-1
CDR3 protein: CSARDRAKDLGEQYF
CDR3 DNA: TGCAGTGCTAGAGATAGGGCAAAGGACCTTGGGGAGCAGTACTTC

CDR3 length: 14
J gene: TRBJ1-4
D gene: .
clone size: .
V gene: TRBV5-1
CDR3 protein: CASSLVDAGEKLFF
CDR3 DNA: TGCGCCAGCAGCTTAGTTGACGCAGGGGAAAAACTGTTTTTT

CDR3 length: 13
J gene: TRBJ1-1
D gene: .
clone size: .
V gene: TRBV4-2
CDR3 protein: CASSQDWGTEAFF
CDR3 DNA: TGTGCCAGCAGCCAAGATTGGGGGACTGAAGCTTTCTTT

CDR3 length: 16
J gene: TRBJ2-7
D gene: .
clone size: .
V gene: TRBV7-2
CDR3 protein: CASNLSGGRTTYEQYF
CDR3 DNA: TGTGCCAGCAACTTATCTGGGGGCCGTACTACCTACGAGCAGTACTTC

CDR3 length: 15
J gene: TRBJ2-1
D gene: .
clone size: few
V gene: TRBV5-6
CDR3 protein: CASSFFTPSYNEQFF
CDR3 DNA: TGTGCCAGCAGCTTCTTTACCCCCTCCTACAATGAGCAGTTCTTC

CDR3 length: 12
J gene: TRBJ2-5
D gene: .
clone size: many
V gene: TRBV29-1
CDR3 protein: CSVVALGETQYF
CDR3 DNA: TGCAGCGTTGTAGCATTGGGAGAGACCCAGTACTTC

CDR3 length: 13
J gene: TRBJ2-1
D gene: TRBD1
clone size: .
V gene: TRBV30
CDR3 protein: CAWGQGTYNEQFF
CDR3 DNA: TGTGCCTGGGGACAGGGGACCTACAATGAGCAGTTCTTC

CDR3 length: 14
J gene: TRBJ2-3
D gene: .
clone size: few
V gene: TRBV9
CDR3 protein: CASSVVGRTDTQYF
CDR3 DNA: TGTGCCAGCAGCGTAGTGGGTAGGACAGATACGCAGTATTTT

CDR3 length: 16
J gene: TRBJ1-6
D gene: TRBD1
clone size: .
V gene: TRBV4-3
CDR3 protein: CASSLYRQGDNSPPHF
CDR3 DNA: TGCGCCAGCAGCCTCTACCGACAGGGCGATAATTCACCCCCCCACTTT

CDR3 length: 16
J gene: TRBJ2-1
D gene: TRBD2
clone size: .
V gene: TRBV6-2/TRBV6-3
CDR3 protein: CASSYSGLARYNEQFF
CDR3 DNA: TGTGCCAGCAGTTACTCGGGACTAGCTCGCTACAATGAGCAGTTCTTC

CDR3 length: 12
J gene: TRBJ1-1
D gene: TRBD1
clone size: few
V gene: TRBV29-1
CDR3 protein: CSTGTGSTEAFF
CDR3 DNA: TGCAGCACCGGGACAGGGTCCACTGAAGCTTTCTTT

CDR3 length: 12
J gene: TRBJ1-1
D gene: .
clone size: .
V gene: TRBV6-5
CDR3 protein: CASTSFTGEAFF
CDR3 DNA: TGTGCCAGCACCAGCTTCACGGGTGAAGCTTTCTTT

CDR3 length: 15
J gene: TRBJ1-1
D gene: TRBD1
clone size: .
V gene: TRBV20-1
CDR3 protein: CSARGKGARNTEAFF
CDR3 DNA: TGCAGTGCTAGAGGGAAGGGGGCCAGGAACACTGAAGCTTTCTTT

CDR3 length: 13
J gene: TRBJ2-2
D gene: .
clone size: few
V gene: TRBV20-1
CDR3 protein: CSAKEGNTGELFF
CDR3 DNA: TGCAGTGCTAAAGAGGGGAACACCGGGGAGCTGTTTTTT

CDR3 length: 16
J gene: TRBJ2-5
D gene: TRBD2
clone size: .
V gene: TRBV9
CDR3 protein: CASSVLTSGGAETQYF
CDR3 DNA: TGTGCCAGCAGCGTTCTGACTAGCGGGGGGGCTGAGACCCAGTACTTC

CDR3 length: 13
J gene: TRBJ2-7
D gene: TRBD2
clone size: few
V gene: TRBV20-1
CDR3 protein: CSVKRGDTYEQYF
CDR3 DNA: TGCAGTGTCAAGCGGGGCGATACCTACGAGCAGTACTTC

CDR3 length: 14
J gene: TRBJ1-6
D gene: .
clone size: .
V gene: TRBV20-1
CDR3 protein: CSASRRGIRSPLHF
CDR3 DNA: TGCAGTGCTAGTCGGAGGGGTATAAGGTCACCCCTCCACTTT

CDR3 length: 13
J gene: TRBJ1-6
D gene: .
clone size: .
V gene: TRBV21-1
CDR3 protein: CASSKVKPSPLHF
CDR3 DNA: TGTGCCAGCAGCAAAGTCAAACCTTCACCCCTCCACTTT

CDR3 length: 16
J gene: TRBJ1-1
D gene: .
clone size: few
V gene: TRBV29-1
CDR3 protein: CSVYPLSGALNTEAFF
CDR3 DNA: TGCAGCGTTTATCCCCTCTCGGGGGCTCTGAACACTGAAGCTTTCTTT

CDR3 length: 15
J gene: TRBJ2-1
D gene: TRBD1
clone size: .
V gene: TRBV28
CDR3 protein: CASSTPGGAYNEQFF
CDR3 DNA: TGTGCCAGCAGTACCCCAGGGGGCGCCTACAATGAGCAGTTCTTC

CDR3 length: 17
J gene: TRBJ2-1
D gene: .
clone size: .
V gene: TRBV12-3/TRBV12-4
CDR3 protein: CASSPDYTGTLFDEQFF
CDR3 DNA: TGTGCCAGCAGCCCAGATTATACCGGGACCCTTTTCGATGAGCAGTTCTTC

CDR3 length: 16
J gene: TRBJ1-2
D gene: TRBD1
clone size: .
V gene: TRBV6-1
CDR3 protein: CASSQDGQGAVYGYTF
CDR3 DNA: TGTGCCAGCAGTCAAGACGGACAGGGGGCGGTCTATGGCTACACCTTC

CDR3 length: 15
J gene: TRBJ2-7
D gene: TRBD1
clone size: few
V gene: TRBV20-1
CDR3 protein: CSARDMGQGAYEQYF
CDR3 DNA: TGCAGTGCTAGAGATATGGGACAGGGCGCCTACGAGCAGTACTTC

CDR3 length: 14
J gene: TRBJ1-2
D gene: .
clone size: .
V gene: TRBV12-3/TRBV12-4
CDR3 protein: CASSLGVGGVGYTF
CDR3 DNA: TGTGCCAGCAGTTTGGGTGTGGGGGGTGTGGGCTACACCTTC

CDR3 length: 12
J gene: TRBJ1-5
D gene: .
clone size: few
V gene: TRBV10-3
CDR3 protein: CATEDEGQPQHF
CDR3 DNA: TGTGCCACAGAGGACGAGGGTCAGCCCCAGCATTTT